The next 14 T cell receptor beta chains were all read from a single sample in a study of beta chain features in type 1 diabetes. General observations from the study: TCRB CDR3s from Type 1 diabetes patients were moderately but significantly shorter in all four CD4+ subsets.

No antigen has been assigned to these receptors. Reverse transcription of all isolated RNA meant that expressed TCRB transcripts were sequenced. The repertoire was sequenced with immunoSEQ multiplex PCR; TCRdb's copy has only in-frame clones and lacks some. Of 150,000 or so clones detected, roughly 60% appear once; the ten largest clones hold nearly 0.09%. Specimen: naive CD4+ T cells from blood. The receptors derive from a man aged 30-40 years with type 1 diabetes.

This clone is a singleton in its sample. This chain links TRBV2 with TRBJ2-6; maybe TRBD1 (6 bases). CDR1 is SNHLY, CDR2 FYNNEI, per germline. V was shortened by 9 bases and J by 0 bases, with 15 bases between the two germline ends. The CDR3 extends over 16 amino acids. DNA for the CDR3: TGTGCCAGGGCCCAGGGGTTGAACTCTGGGGCCAACGTCCTGACTTTC. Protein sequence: CARAQGLNSGANVLTF.

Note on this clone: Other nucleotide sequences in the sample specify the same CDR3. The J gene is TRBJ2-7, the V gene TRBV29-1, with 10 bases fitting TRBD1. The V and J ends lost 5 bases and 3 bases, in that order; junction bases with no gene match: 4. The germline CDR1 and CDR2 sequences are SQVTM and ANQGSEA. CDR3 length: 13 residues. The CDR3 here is CSVRQGAGYEQYF. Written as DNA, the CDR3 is TGCAGCGTTCGACAGGGGGCTGGCTACGAGCAGTACTTC.

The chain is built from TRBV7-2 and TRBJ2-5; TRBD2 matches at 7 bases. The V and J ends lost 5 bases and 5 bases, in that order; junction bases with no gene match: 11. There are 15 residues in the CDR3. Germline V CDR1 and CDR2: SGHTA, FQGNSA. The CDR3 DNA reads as TGTGCCAGCAGCCCGGGGGGACTAACAATGGAGACCCAGTACTTC. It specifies CASSPGGLTMETQYF. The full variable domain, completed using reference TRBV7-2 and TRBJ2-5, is GAGVSQSPSNKVTEKGKDVELRCDPISGHTALYWYRQSLGQGLEFLIYFQGNSAPDKSGLPSDRFSAERTGGSVSTLTIQRTQQEDSAVYLCASSPGGLTMETQYFGPGTRLLVL.

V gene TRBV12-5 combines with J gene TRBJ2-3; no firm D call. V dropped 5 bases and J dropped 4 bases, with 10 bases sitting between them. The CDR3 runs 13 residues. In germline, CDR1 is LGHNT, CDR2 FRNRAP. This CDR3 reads CASGPNLSDTQYF. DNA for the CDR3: TGTGCTAGTGGTCCCAACCTCTCAGATACGCAGTATTTT. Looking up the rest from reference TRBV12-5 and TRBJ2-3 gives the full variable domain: DARVTQTPRHKVTEMGQEVTMRCQPILGHNTVFWYRQTMMQGLELLAYFRNRAPLDDSGMPKDRFSAEMPDATLATLKIQPSEPRDSAVYFCASGPNLSDTQYFGPGTRLTVL.

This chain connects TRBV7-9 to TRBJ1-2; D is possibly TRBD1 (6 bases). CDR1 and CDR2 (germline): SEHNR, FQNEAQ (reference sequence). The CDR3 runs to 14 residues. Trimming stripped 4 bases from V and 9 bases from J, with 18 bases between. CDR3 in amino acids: CASSSYGQLESYTF. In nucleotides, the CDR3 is TGTGCCAGCAGCTCCTATGGACAGCTCGAGAGCTACACCTTC.

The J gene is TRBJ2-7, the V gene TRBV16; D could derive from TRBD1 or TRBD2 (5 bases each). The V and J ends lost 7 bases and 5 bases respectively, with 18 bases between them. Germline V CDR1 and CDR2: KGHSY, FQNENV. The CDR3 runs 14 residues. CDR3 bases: TGTGCCAGCACCCCGCGGCGCAGGGACCACGAGCAGTACTTC. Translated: CASTPRRRDHEQYF.

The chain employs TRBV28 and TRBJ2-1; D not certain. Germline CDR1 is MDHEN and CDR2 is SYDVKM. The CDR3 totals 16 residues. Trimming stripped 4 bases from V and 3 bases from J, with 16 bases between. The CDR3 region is CASSSRDPRYYNEQFF. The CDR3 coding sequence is TGTGCCAGCAGTTCTAGGGATCCCAGATACTACAATGAGCAGTTCTTC.

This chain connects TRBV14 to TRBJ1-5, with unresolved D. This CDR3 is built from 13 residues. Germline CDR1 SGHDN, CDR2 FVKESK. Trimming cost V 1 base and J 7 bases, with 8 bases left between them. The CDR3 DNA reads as TGTGCCAGCAGCCAAGGGTTGGACCAGCCCCAGCATTTT. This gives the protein CASSQGLDQPQHF.

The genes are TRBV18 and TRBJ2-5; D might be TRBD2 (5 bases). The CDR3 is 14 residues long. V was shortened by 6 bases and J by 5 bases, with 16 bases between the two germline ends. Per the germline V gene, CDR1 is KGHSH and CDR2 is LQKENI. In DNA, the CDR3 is TGTGCCAGCTCTGGACTCCGATCGGGGGAGACCCAGTACTTC. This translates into CASSGLRSGETQYF.

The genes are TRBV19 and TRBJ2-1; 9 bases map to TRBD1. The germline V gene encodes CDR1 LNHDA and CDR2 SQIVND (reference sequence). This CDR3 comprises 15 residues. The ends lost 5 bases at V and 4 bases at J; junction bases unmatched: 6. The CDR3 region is CASSRTGTGYNEQFF. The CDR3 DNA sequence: TGTGCCAGTAGTCGAACCGGGACAGGGTACAATGAGCAGTTCTTC.

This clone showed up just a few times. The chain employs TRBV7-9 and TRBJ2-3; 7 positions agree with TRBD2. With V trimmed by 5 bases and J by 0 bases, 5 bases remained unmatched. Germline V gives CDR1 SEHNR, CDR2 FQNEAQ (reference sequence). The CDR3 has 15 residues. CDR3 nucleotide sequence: TGTGCCAGCAGCCAGACAGCGGGGAGCACAGATACGCAGTATTTT. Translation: CASSQTAGSTDTQYF.

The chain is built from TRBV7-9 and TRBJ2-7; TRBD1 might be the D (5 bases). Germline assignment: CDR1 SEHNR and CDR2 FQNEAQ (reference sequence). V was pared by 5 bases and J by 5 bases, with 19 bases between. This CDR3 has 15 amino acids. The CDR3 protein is CASSLTNTGFDEQYF. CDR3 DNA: TGTGCCAGCAGCCTAACGAATACAGGATTCGACGAGCAGTACTTC.

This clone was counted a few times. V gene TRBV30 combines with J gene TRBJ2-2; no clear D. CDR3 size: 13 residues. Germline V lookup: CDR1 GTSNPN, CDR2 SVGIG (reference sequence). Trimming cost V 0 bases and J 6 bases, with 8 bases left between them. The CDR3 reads CAWSVHRAGELFF. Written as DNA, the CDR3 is TGTGCCTGGAGTGTACATCGTGCCGGGGAGCTGTTTTTT.

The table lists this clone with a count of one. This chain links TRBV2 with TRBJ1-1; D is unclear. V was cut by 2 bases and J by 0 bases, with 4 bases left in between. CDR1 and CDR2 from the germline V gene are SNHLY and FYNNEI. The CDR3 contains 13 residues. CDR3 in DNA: TGTGCCAGCAGTGAACAGGTGAACACTGAAGCTTTCTTT. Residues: CASSEQVNTEAFF.